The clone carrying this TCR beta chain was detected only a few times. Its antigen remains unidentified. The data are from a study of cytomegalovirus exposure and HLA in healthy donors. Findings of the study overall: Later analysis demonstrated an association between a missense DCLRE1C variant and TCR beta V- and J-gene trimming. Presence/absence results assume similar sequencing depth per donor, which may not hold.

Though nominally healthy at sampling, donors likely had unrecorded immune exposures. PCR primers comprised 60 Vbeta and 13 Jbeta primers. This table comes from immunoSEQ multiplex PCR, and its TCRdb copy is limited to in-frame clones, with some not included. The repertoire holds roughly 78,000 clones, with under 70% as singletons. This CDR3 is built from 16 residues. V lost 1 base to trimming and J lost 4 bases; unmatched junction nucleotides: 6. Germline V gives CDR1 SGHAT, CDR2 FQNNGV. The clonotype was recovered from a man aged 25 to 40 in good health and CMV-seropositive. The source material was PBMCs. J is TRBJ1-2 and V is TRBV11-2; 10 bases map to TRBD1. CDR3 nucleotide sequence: TGTGCCAGCAGCTTAGCTCTCCGGACAGGGGGCTATGGCTACACCTTC. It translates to CASSLALRTGGYGYTF.